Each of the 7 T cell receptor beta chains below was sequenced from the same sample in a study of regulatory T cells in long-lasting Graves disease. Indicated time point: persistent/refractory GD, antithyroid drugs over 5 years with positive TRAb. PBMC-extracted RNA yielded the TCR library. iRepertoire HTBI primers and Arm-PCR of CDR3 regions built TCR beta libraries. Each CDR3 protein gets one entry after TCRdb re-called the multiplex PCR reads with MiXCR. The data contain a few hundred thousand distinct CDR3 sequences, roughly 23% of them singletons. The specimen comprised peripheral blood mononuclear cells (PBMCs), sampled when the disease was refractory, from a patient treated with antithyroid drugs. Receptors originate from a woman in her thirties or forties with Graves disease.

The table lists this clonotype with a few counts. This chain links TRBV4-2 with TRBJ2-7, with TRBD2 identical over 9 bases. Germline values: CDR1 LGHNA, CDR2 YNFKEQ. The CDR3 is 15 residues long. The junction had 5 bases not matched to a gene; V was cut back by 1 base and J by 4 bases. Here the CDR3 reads CASSQVGTSSYEQYF. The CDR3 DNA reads TGTGCCAGCAGCCAAGTAGGGACTAGCTCGTACGAGCAGTACTTC.

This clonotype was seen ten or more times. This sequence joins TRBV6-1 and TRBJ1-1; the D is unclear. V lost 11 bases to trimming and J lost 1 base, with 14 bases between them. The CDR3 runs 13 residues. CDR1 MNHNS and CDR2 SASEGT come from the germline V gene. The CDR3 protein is CASRPARNTEAFF. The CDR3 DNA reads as TGTGCCTCCCGACCGGCCAGGAACACTGAAGCTTTCTTT.

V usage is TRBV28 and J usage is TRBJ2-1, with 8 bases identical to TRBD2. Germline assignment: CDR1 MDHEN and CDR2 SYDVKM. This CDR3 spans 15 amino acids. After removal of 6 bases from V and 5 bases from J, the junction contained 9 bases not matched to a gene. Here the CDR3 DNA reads TGTGCCAGCAGGTTAGCGGGAAGGAACGACAATGAGCAGTTCTTC. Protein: CASRLAGRNDNEQFF.

Here the CDR3 DNA reads TGTGCCAGCAGTAACACCGGGGCCTACCTCCCCTACGAGCAGTACTTC. As protein: CASSNTGAYLPYEQYF. This chain connects TRBV2 to TRBJ2-7; D may correspond to TRBD1 or TRBD2 (5 bases each). The CDR3 totals 16 residues. The ends were cut back, 5 bases at V and 2 bases at J, with 19 bases in the middle. CDR1 and CDR2 (germline): SNHLY, FYNNEI.

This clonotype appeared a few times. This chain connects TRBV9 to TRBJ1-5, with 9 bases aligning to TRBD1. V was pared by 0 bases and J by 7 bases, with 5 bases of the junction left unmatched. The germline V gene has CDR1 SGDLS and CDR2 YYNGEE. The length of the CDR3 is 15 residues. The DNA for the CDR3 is TGTGCCAGCAGCGTAGGGACAGGGGTAGGGCAGCCCCAGCATTTT. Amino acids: CASSVGTGVGQPQHF. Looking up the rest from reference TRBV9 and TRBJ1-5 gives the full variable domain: DSGVTQTPKHLITATGQRVTLRCSPRSGDLSVYWYQQSLDQGLQFLIQYYNGEERAKGNILERFSAQQFPDLHSELNLSSLELGDSALYFCASSVGTGVGQPQHFGDGTRLSIL.

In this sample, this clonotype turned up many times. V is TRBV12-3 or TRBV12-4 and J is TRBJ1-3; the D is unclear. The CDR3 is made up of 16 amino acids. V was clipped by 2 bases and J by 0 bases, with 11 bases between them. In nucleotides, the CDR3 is TGTGCCAGCAGTTTAAACCTAGATTACTCTGGAAACACCATATATTTT. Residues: CASSLNLDYSGNTIYF.

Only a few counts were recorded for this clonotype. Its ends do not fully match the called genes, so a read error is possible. The CDR3 reads CASSLAGGLNTGELFF. For the CDR3, the DNA is TGTGCCAGCAGCCTAGCCGGAGGCCTAAACACCGGGGAGCTGTTTTTT. The chain employs TRBV7-8 and TRBJ2-2; tentative D call: TRBD2 (5 bases). CDR3 length: 16 amino acids. Germline lookup yields CDR1 SGHVS and CDR2 FQNEAQ.